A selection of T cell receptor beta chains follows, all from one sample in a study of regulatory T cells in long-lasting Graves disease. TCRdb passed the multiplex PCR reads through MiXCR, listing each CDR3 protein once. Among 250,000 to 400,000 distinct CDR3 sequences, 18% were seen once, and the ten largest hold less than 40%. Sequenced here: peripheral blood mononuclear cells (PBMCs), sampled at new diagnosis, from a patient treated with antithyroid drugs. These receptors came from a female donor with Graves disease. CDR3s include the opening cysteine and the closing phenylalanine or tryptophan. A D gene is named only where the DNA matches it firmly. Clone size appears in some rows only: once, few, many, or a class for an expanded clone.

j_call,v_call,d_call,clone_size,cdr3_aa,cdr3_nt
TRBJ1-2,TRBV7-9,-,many,CASSPTDGRSNYGYTF,TGTGCCAGCAGCCCGACGGACGGGAGAAGTAACTATGGCTACACCTTC
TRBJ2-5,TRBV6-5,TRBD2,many,CASSWGSGRPQETQYF,TGTGCCAGCAGTTGGGGGTCCGGGAGGCCACAAGAGACCCAGTACTTC
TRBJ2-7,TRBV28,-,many,CASSLVDSYEQYF,TGTGCCAGCAGTTTGGTCGACTCCTACGAGCAGTACTTC
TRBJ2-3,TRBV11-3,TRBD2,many,CASSPHPWLAGGSMYTDTQYF,TGTGCCAGCAGCCCACACCCCTGGCTAGCGGGAGGTTCAATGTACACAGATACGCAGTATTTT
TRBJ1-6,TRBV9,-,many,CASSVDLDGPFSPLHF,TGTGCCAGCAGCGTAGACCTGGACGGGCCCTTTTCACCCCTCCACTTT
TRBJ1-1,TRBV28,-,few,CASSSKRVFTEAFF,TGTGCCAGCAGTTCTAAAAGGGTTTTCACTGAAGCTTTCTTT
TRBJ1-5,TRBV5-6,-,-,CASSLSVGNQPQHF,TGTGCCAGCAGCTTGTCTGTGGGCAATCAGCCCCAGCATTTT
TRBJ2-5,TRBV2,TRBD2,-,CASSEADGLAGEKETQYF,TGTGCCAGCAGTGAAGCGGACGGACTAGCGGGAGAGAAGGAGACCCAGTACTTC
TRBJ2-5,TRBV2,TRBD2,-,CASRPGLAGGQSMETQYF,TGTGCCAGCAGGCCGGGACTAGCGGGAGGACAGTCCATGGAGACCCAGTACTTC
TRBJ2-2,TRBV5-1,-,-,CASSLGTEDNTGELFF,TGCGCCAGCAGCTTGGGGACAGAGGACAACACCGGGGAGCTGTTTTTT
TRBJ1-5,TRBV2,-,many,CASSGEGSNQPQHF,TGTGCCAGCAGTGGGGAGGGAAGCAATCAGCCCCAGCATTTT
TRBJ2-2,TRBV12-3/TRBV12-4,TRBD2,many,CASRRLAGVGELFF,TGTGCCAGCAGGAGACTAGCGGGAGTTGGGGAGCTGTTTTTT
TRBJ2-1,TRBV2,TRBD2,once,CASSLTGGKDEQFF,TGTGCCAGCAGCTTGACGGGGGGTAAGGATGAGCAGTTCTTC
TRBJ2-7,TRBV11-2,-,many,CASSKGLAPAEYEQYF,TGTGCCAGCAGCAAAGGGCTGGCCCCCGCCGAATACGAGCAGTACTTC
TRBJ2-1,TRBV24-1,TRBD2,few,CATSDPIAGGPRNEQFF,TGTGCCACCAGTGACCCGATAGCGGGAGGGCCGAGAAATGAGCAGTTCTTC
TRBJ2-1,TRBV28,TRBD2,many,CASSSTSGRPPYNEQFF,TGTGCCAGCAGTTCGACTAGCGGACGTCCCCCCTACAATGAGCAGTTCTTC
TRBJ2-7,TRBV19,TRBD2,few,CASSIMGGDEQYF,TGTGCCAGTAGTATTATGGGAGGGGACGAGCAGTACTTC
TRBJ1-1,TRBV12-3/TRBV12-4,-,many,CASSSGRFTEAFF,TGTGCCAGCAGCTCAGGACGGTTCACTGAAGCTTTCTTT
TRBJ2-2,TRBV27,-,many,CASSFRKSGELFF,TGTGCCAGCAGTTTCAGAAAGTCCGGGGAGCTGTTTTTT
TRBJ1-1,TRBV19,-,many,CASSIDYRHNTEAFF,TGTGCCAGTAGTATAGATTACCGACATAACACTGAAGCTTTCTTT
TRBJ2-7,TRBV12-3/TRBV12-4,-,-,CASNPPLGAGGYEQYF,TGTGCCAGCAACCCCCCCCTCGGGGCCGGGGGATACGAGCAGTACTTC
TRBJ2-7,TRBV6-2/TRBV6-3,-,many,CASRGKGSLYEQYF,TGTGCCAGCAGGGGGAAAGGGAGCCTCTACGAGCAGTACTTC
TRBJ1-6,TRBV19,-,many,CASSINNPNSPLHF,TGTGCCAGTAGTATTAACAACCCAAATTCACCCCTCCACTTT
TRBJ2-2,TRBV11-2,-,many,CASSRGRPGELFF,TGTGCCAGCAGCCGGGGACGTCCCGGAGAGCTGTTTTTT
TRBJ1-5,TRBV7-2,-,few,CASSFSAGSNQPQHF,TGTGCCAGCAGCTTTAGTGCGGGAAGCAATCAGCCCCAGCATTTT
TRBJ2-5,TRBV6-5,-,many,CASSSSDGETQYF,TGTGCCAGCAGTTCCTCCGATGGGGAGACCCAGTACTTC
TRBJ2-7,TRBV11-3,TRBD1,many,CASSLGAGTDYEQYF,TGTGCCAGCAGCTTAGGGGCCGGGACAGACTACGAGCAGTACTTC
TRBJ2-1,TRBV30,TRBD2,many,CAWSGGLAGVAYNEQFF,TGTGCCTGGAGCGGGGGACTAGCGGGAGTTGCCTACAATGAGCAGTTCTTC
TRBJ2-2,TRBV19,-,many,CASSIRNRQSTGELFF,TGTGCCAGTAGTATTCGGAACCGACAGTCCACCGGGGAGCTGTTTTTT
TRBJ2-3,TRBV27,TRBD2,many,CASSLRGLAGWADTQYF,TGTGCCAGCAGTTTAAGGGGACTAGCGGGGTGGGCAGATACGCAGTATTTT
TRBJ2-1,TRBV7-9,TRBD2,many,CASIISGTAEQFF,TGTGCCAGCATCATTAGCGGGACGGCTGAGCAGTTCTTC
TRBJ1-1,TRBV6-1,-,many,CAASSEVINTEAFF,TGTGCCGCCAGCAGTGAAGTGATTAACACTGAAGCTTTCTTT